A single sample gave rise to the 21 T cell receptor beta chains below, sequenced in a study of blood T cell repertoires in COVID-19. Clones were read by immunoSEQ multiplex PCR, and TCRdb kept only the in-frame ones, dropping some. Of hundreds of thousands of clones in the sample, approximately 85% were seen once. The source material was PBMCs or T cells enriched from blood (not recorded which). The receptors here all came from a middle-aged woman with acute COVID-19.

V usage is TRBV29-1 and J usage is TRBJ1-2, with TRBD1 matching 7 bases. The CDR3 consists of 12 residues. Germline V gives CDR1 SQVTM, CDR2 ANQGSEA. V lost 7 bases to trimming and J lost 4 bases; unmatched junction nucleotides: 6. CDR3 amino acids: CSGRDSIYGYTF. CDR3 coding DNA: TGCAGCGGTAGGGACAGTATCTATGGCTACACCTTC.

V is TRBV7-2 and J is TRBJ2-5; 10 positions agree with TRBD2. V dropped 6 bases and J dropped 4; count of bases not matched to a gene: 8. The CDR3 runs to 15 residues. Germline V gene lookup returns CDR1 SGHTA and CDR2 FQGNSA. For the CDR3, the DNA is TGTGCCAGCAGTACCCAAAGCGGGGGGGCAGAGACCCAGTACTTC. Its protein product is CASSTQSGGAETQYF.

The gene calls are TRBV20-1 and TRBJ2-1, with 12 bases identical to TRBD2. V lost 3 bases, J lost 1 base, and 7 bases stayed unmatched. Germline loops: CDR1 DFQATT, CDR2 SNEGSKA (reference sequence). This CDR3 spans 17 amino acids. This CDR3 is CSASRLAGGLSYNEQFF. CDR3 nucleotides: TGCAGTGCTAGTAGGCTAGCGGGGGGGTTGTCCTACAATGAGCAGTTCTTC.

V is TRBV6-5 and J is TRBJ2-3; no firm D call. This CDR3 spans 13 amino acids. Germline V gene lookup returns CDR1 MNHEY and CDR2 SVGAGI. Trimming pared 6 bases from V and 0 bases from J, leaving 7 bases between. CDR3 in amino acids: CASRPSSTDTQYF. DNA of the CDR3: TGTGCCAGCAGGCCCAGTAGCACAGATACGCAGTATTTT.

For the CDR3, the DNA is TGCAGCGTTGAAGTGGGACAGGGGGCAGATACGCAGTATTTT. This sequence encodes CSVEVGQGADTQYF. The genes are TRBV29-1 and TRBJ2-3; 11 bases are a match to TRBD1. Trimming cost V 1 base and J 4 bases; bases outside gene matches: 1. The CDR3 is 14 residues long. The germline V gene encodes CDR1 SQVTM and CDR2 ANQGSEA.

The chain employs TRBV9 and TRBJ1-2; D not certain. V lost 4 bases, J lost 4 bases, and 14 bases lay in between. CDR3 length: 14 amino acids. From germline, CDR1 is SGDLS and CDR2 YYNGEE. DNA of the CDR3: TGTGCCAGCAGCCCCGCTGGGGAGTTCTATGGCTACACCTTC. Its translation is CASSPAGEFYGYTF.

The chain combines TRBV9 with TRBJ1-2, with 7 bases matching TRBD1. V trimming: 4 bases; J trimming: 6 bases; junction bases outside the gene matches: 9. This CDR3 comprises 14 residues. Per the germline V gene, CDR1 is SGDLS and CDR2 is YYNGEE. The CDR3 protein is CASSFGTAQDGYTF. Written as DNA, the CDR3 is TGTGCCAGCAGCTTCGGGACAGCCCAGGATGGCTACACCTTC.

The CDR3 spells CASQNLLGPGELFF. CDR3 coding DNA: TGTGCCAGTCAGAATCTTTTGGGCCCCGGGGAGCTGTTTTTT. The chain is built from TRBV6-5 and TRBJ2-2; D uncertain. Germline V lookup: CDR1 MNHEY, CDR2 SVGAGI. The CDR3 is made up of 14 amino acids. V was cut by 9 bases and J by 6 bases, with 17 bases left in between.

The genes are TRBV6-5 and TRBJ1-4; no definite D call. From germline, CDR1 is MNHEY and CDR2 SVGAGI. V lost 4 bases and J 5 bases, leaving 14 bases between the germline ends. This CDR3 contains 15 residues. CDR3 sequence reads: CASSFVRVPNEKLFF. In nucleotides, the CDR3 is TGTGCCAGCAGTTTCGTCCGGGTCCCAAATGAAAAACTGTTTTTT.

The genes are TRBV7-9 and TRBJ1-2; 11 bases map to TRBD1. Germline V gene lookup returns CDR1 SEHNR and CDR2 FQNEAQ (reference sequence). V shed 1 base, J shed 6 bases, and the junction held 4 bases outside the gene matches. The CDR3 has 15 amino acids. In DNA, the CDR3 is TGTGCCAGCAGCTTAGGCTCGGGACAGGGGGATGGCTACACCTTC. It codes for CASSLGSGQGDGYTF.

For this clone: A junction boundary mismatches the germline segment, possibly from a read error. This chain connects TRBV23-1 to TRBJ1-5; 9 bases fit TRBD1. TRBV23-1 is marked as an open reading frame, function uncertain. The CDR3 has 16 residues. This chain's CDR3 is CASTQGPGQGDQPQHF. DNA for the CDR3: TGCGCCAGCACTCAAGGACCGGGACAGGGTGATCAGCCCCAGCATTTT.

The chain is built from TRBV2 and TRBJ2-5; 11 nucleotides agree with TRBD1. The CDR3 length is 15 residues. Trimming at V came to 7 bases and at J to 8 bases, leaving 12 bases not matched to a gene. Germline V gives CDR1 SNHLY, CDR2 FYNNEI. CDR3 sequence (DNA): TGTGCCAGCACCCCAACAGGACAGGGGGCCGTAACCCAGTACTTC. It specifies CASTPTGQGAVTQYF.

The CDR3, as DNA: TGCGCCAGCGCTCGGAGTCTCGGTGAAAAACTGTTTTTT. Translation: CASARSLGEKLFF. The chain combines TRBV4-1 with TRBJ1-4; D unclear. The CDR3 runs 13 residues. Germline V gene sequence: CDR1 MGHRA, CDR2 YSYEKL. Trimming removed 8 bases at V and 7 bases at J, with 14 bases between.

The chain links TRBV6-1 to TRBJ2-3; 16 bases map to TRBD2. This CDR3 region has 17 residues. V lost 3 bases to trimming and J lost 4 bases; unmatched junction nucleotides: 4. In germline, CDR1 is MNHNS, CDR2 SASEGT. The CDR3 spells CASSDRGLAGGPDTQYF. DNA of the CDR3: TGTGCCAGCAGTGATCGGGGACTAGCGGGGGGGCCAGATACGCAGTATTTT.

The J gene is TRBJ2-3, the V gene TRBV4-1; 9 bases agree with TRBD2. Germline V CDR1 and CDR2: MGHRA, YSYEKL. CDR3 length: 18 residues. V shed 4 bases and J 0 bases; nucleotides not matched to a gene: 11. Here the CDR3 reads CASSPPGLAIASTDTQYF. DNA for the CDR3: TGCGCCAGCAGCCCCCCGGGACTAGCTATTGCTAGCACAGATACGCAGTATTTT.

This chain uses TRBV24-1 with TRBJ2-5; D possibly corresponds to TRBD1 (5 bases). V gave up 1 base and J gave up 4 bases, with 12 bases separating them. This CDR3 comprises 15 residues. Germline V CDR1 and CDR2: KGHDR, SFDVKD. The CDR3 protein is CATSDLDSRGETQYF. In DNA form, the CDR3 reads TGTGCCACCAGTGATTTAGACAGCCGAGGAGAGACCCAGTACTTC.

The rearrangement links TRBV11-3 to TRBJ2-7, with a tentative D call TRBD2 (6 bases). Trimming removed 9 bases from V and 11 bases from J, with 8 bases in between. The CDR3 sequence is 8 residues long. Germline V gene sequence: CDR1 SGHNT, CDR2 YENEEA. The CDR3 spells CARGGKYF. DNA for the CDR3: TGTGCCAGGGGAGGAAAGTACTTC.

The rearrangement links TRBV25-1 to TRBJ2-7; 10 nucleotides agree with TRBD1. The ends lost 7 bases at V and 7 bases at J; junction bases unmatched: 7. The CDR3 consists of 13 residues. Germline CDR1 and CDR2: MGHDK and SYGVNS. CDR3 sequence reads: CASIEDRGYEQYF. CDR3 DNA sequence: TGTGCCAGCATAGAGGACAGGGGGTATGAGCAGTACTTC.

The chain carries TRBV15 and TRBJ2-1, with D perhaps matching TRBD1 (6 bases). This CDR3 region has 14 residues. With 9 bases removed from V and 2 bases from J, the gap between germline ends came to 14 bases. The germline CDR1 and CDR2 sequences are LNHNV and YYDKDF (reference sequence). The CDR3 region has the DNA TGTGCCACTACACAGGGTATGGCCTACAATGAGCAGTTCTTC. Protein product: CATTQGMAYNEQFF. The whole variable domain, filled in from reference TRBV15 and TRBJ2-1, reads DAMVIQNPRYQVTQFGKPVTLSCSQTLNHNVMYWYQQKSSQAPKLLFHYYDKDFNNEADTPDNFQSRRPNTSFCFLDIRSPGLGDTAMYLCATTQGMAYNEQFFGPGTRLTVL.

V is TRBV3-1 (or the pseudogene TRBV3-2) and J is TRBJ1-2; unclear D gene. V was cut by 7 bases and J by 0 bases, with 12 bases left in between. Germline V CDR1 and CDR2: LGHDT, YNNKEL (reference sequence). The CDR3 totals 14 residues. The CDR3 sequence: CASNRGPSNYGYTF. The CDR3 DNA is TGTGCCAGCAATCGCGGGCCCTCTAACTATGGCTACACCTTC.

This clone was picked up a small number of times. This sequence joins TRBV5-1 and TRBJ1-1; D unresolved. Per the germline V gene, CDR1 is SGHRS and CDR2 is YFSETQ. Trimming pared 2 bases from V and 4 bases from J, leaving 15 bases between. This CDR3 comprises 15 residues. CDR3 sequence: CASSLESGWATEAFF. The CDR3 coding sequence is TGCGCCAGCAGCTTAGAATCAGGTTGGGCCACTGAAGCTTTCTTT. The complete variable domain, with remaining parts taken from reference TRBV5-1 and TRBJ1-1, reads KAGVTQTPRYLIKTRGQQVTLSCSPISGHRSVSWYQQTPGQGLQFLFEYFSETQRNKGNFPGRFSGRQFSNSRSEMNVSTLELGDSALYLCASSLESGWATEAFFGQGTRLTVV.